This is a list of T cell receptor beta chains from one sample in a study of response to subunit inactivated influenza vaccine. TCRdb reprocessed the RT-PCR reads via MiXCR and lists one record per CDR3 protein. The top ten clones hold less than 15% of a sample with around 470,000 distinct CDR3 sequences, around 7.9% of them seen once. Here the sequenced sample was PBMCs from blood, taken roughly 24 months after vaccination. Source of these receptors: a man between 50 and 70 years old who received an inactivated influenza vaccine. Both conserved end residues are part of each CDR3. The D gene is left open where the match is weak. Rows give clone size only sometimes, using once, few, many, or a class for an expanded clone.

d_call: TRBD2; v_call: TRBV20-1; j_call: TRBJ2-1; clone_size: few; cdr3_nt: TGCAGTGCTAGAGATGCGGCGGGAGGGCGTTCCTACAATGAGCAGTTCTTC; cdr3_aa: CSARDAAGGRSYNEQFF
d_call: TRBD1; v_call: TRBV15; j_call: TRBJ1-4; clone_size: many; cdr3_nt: TGTGCCACCACCGGGACAGGGGGTGAAAAACTGTTTTTT; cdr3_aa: CATTGTGGEKLFF
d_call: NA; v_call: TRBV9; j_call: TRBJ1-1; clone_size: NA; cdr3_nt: TGTGCCAGCAGCTCTTCCGGGACCTTGAACACTGAAGCTTTCTTT; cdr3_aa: CASSSSGTLNTEAFF
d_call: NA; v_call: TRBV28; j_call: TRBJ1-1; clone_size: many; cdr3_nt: TGTGCCAGCAGTTTACGGTCAGGGCTCATGAACACTGAAGCTTTCTTT; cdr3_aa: CASSLRSGLMNTEAFF
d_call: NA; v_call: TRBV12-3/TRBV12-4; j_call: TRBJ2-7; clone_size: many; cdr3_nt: TGTGCCAGCAGTCCTCCCTCGGGGAACGAGCAGTACTTC; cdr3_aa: CASSPPSGNEQYF
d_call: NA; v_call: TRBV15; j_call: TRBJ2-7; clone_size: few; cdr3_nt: TGTGCCACCAGCAGGACAGAAGCCTACGAGCAGTACTTC; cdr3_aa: CATSRTEAYEQYF
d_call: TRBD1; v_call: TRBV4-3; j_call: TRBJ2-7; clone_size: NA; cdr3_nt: TGCGCCAGCAGCCGCCAGGGACAGGGGGCCTACGAGCAGTACTTC; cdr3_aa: CASSRQGQGAYEQYF
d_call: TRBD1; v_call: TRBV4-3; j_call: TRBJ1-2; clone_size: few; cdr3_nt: TGCGCCAGCAGCCTAGGGACAGGGGGGGACTATGGCTACACCTTC; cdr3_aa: CASSLGTGGDYGYTF
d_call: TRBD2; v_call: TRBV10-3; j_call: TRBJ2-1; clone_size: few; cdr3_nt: TGTGCCACCAACATCCCGGGACTAGCGGGACCCGAGCAGTTCTTC; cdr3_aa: CATNIPGLAGPEQFF
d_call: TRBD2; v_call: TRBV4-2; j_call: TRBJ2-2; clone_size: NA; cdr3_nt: TGTGCCAGCAGCCAAGATTCACTAGCGGGAGTTTCCGGGGAGCTGTTTTTT; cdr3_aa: CASSQDSLAGVSGELFF
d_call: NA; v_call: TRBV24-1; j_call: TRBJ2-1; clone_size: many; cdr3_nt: TGTGCCACCAGTGATTTGACCAGGGGCCATGAGCAGTTCTTC; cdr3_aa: CATSDLTRGHEQFF
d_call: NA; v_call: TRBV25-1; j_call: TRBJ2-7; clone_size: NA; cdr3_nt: TGTGCCACCCCTTCCCCAGTCGGGACGGATACCTACGAGCAGTACTTC; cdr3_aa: CATPSPVGTDTYEQYF
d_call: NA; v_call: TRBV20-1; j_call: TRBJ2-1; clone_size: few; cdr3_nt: TGCAGTGCTAGTCCTATGGCTCCACGCGGTAACAATGAGCAGTTCTTC; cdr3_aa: CSASPMAPRGNNEQFF
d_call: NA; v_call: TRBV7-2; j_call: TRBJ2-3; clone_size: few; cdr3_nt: TGTGCCAGCAGCTTGCTCCTGGGATCTAGCACAGATACGCAGTATTTT; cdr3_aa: CASSLLLGSSTDTQYF
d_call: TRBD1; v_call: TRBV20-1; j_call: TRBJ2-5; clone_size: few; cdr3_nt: TGCAGTGCCGGAGGACAGGGGAATTTTCGAGAGACCCAGTACTTC; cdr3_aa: CSAGGQGNFRETQYF
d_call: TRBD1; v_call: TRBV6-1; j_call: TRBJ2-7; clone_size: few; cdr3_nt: TGTGCCAGCAGTGCCATTACAGGGGGCCTATACGAGCAGTACTTC; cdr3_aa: CASSAITGGLYEQYF
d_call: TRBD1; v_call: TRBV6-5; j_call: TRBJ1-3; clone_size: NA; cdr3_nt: TGTGCCAGCAGTTTCAGACAGGGGGAAACTGGAAACACCATATATTTT; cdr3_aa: CASSFRQGETGNTIYF
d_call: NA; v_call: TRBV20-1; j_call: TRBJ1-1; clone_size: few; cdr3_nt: TGCAGCGGGGGACACATTGAAGCTTTCTTT; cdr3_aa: CSGGHIEAFF
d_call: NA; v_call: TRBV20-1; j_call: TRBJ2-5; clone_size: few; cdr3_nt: TGCAGTGCTAGGGTGGGGGCCCGGGAGACCCAGTACTTC; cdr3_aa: CSARVGARETQYF
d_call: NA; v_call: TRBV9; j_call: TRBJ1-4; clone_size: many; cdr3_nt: TGTGCCAGCAGCCCTCTGGGGGGGACTAATGAAAAACTGTTTTTT; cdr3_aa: CASSPLGGTNEKLFF
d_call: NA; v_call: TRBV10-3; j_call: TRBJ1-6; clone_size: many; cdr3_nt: TGTGCCATCAGTGACAGGCAGGATAATTCACCCCTCCACTTT; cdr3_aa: CAISDRQDNSPLHF
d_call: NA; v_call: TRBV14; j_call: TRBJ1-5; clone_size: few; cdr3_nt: TGTGCCAGCAGCCAACAAAGCCCGAGGGGCAATCAGCCCCAGCATTTT; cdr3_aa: CASSQQSPRGNQPQHF
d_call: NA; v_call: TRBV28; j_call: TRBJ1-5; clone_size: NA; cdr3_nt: TGTGCCAGCAGCCGCCCCTCGACAGAACGGCATCAGCCCCAGCATTTT; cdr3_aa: CASSRPSTERHQPQHF
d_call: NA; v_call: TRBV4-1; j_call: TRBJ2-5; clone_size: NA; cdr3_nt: TGCGCCAGCAGCCAAGTTCCGGGCCGTGAGACCCAGTACTTC; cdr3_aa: CASSQVPGRETQYF
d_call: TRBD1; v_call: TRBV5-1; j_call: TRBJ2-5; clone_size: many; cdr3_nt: TGCGCCAGCAGCTTCTACAGGGGCGCCCCACAAGAGACCCAGTACTTC; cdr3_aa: CASSFYRGAPQETQYF